Presented here are 26 T cell receptor beta chains from one specimen sequenced in a study of T-cell reconstitution after alpha-beta-depleted transplantation in children. Molecular barcoding with unique molecular identifiers was used for the TCRbeta library. Via MiXCR, TCRdb re-called the PCR reads, giving one row per CDR3 protein. The sample consists of about 980,000 distinct CDR3 sequences, about 26% of them appearing once. This specimen consisted of PBMCs, mostly from graft donor cells, obtained 360 days after TCRalphabeta/CD19-depleted stem cell transplant. Every receptor here comes from a boy in the first two years of life who had a stem cell transplant for SCID, so the T cells may come from the graft donor.

The rearrangement uses TRBV10-3 and TRBJ2-2; D gene uncertain. Germline V lookup: CDR1 ENHRY, CDR2 SYGVKD. This CDR3 has 14 residues. The V end was cut by 8 bases, the J end by 1 base, with 11 bases between. CDR3 sequence reads: CAIGSDQNTGELFF. The CDR3 nucleotides read TGTGCCATCGGGTCGGACCAGAACACCGGGGAGCTGTTTTTT.

As DNA, the CDR3 is TGCAGTGCTAGCCGGGGACGGGCCTCCTACGAGCAGTACTTC. It specifies CSASRGRASYEQYF. The chain links TRBV20-1 to TRBJ2-7; D could derive from TRBD1 or TRBD2 (5 bases each). V dropped 3 bases and J dropped 0 bases, with 12 bases sitting between them. Looked up from germline, CDR1 is DFQATT and CDR2 is SNEGSKA (reference sequence). CDR3 length: 14 residues.

A few counts support this clonotype. The chain has TRBV12-3 or TRBV12-4 and TRBJ2-2; no definite D call. The V end lost 6 bases, the J end lost 9 bases, and 8 bases lay between the germline ends. The CDR3 length is 11 residues. The CDR3 DNA reads as TGTGCCAGCAGGGCTGGCCGGGAGCTGTTTTTT. Protein product: CASRAGRELFF.

V is TRBV7-8 and J is TRBJ2-5; D may be TRBD1 (6 bases). Germline CDR1 and CDR2: SGHVS and FQNEAQ. Trimming left V 4 bases short and J 2 bases short, with 11 bases between. This CDR3 spans 14 amino acids. For the CDR3, the DNA is TGTGCCAGCAGCTCGGACAGCTATCAAGAGACCCAGTACTTC. It encodes CASSSDSYQETQYF. The variable domain in full, with the rest retrieved from reference TRBV7-8 and TRBJ2-5, is GAGVSQSPRYKVAKRGQDVALRCDPISGHVSLFWYQQALGQGPEFLTYFQNEAQLDKSGLPSDRFFAERPEGSVSTLKIQRTQQEDSAVYLCASSSDSYQETQYFGPGTRLLVL.

This rearrangement joins TRBV4-2 to TRBJ1-1, with D uncertain. Germline V lookup: CDR1 LGHNA, CDR2 YNFKEQ. CDR3 size: 16 residues. V was cut by 0 bases and J by 0 bases, with 11 bases left in between. This CDR3 is CASSQDTRLVNTEAFF. Written as DNA, the CDR3 is TGTGCCAGCAGCCAAGATACCCGACTCGTGAACACTGAAGCTTTCTTT.

The J gene is TRBJ1-1, the V gene TRBV20-1, with a tentative D call TRBD1 (5 bases). V was cut by 5 bases and J by 4 bases, with 17 bases left in between. CDR1 is DFQATT and CDR2 is SNEGSKA in the germline V gene (reference sequence). The CDR3 is 14 amino acids. CDR3 sequence (DNA): TGCAGTGCTTTAGGCAGGGAGTGGGGCACTGAAGCTTTCTTT. Its translation: CSALGREWGTEAFF.

A few counts support this clonotype. The chain joins TRBV6-2 or TRBV6-3 to TRBJ2-7; the D gene is possibly TRBD1 (6 bases). V lost 2 bases to trimming and J lost 6 bases, with 17 bases between them. CDR3 size: 15 residues. Germline loops: CDR1 MNHEY, CDR2 SVGEGT. In DNA form, the CDR3 reads TGTGCCAGCAGTTACCGACGGACAGCCCGGGGCGAGCAGTACTTC. It translates to CASSYRRTARGEQYF.

Concerning this clonotype: This likely comes from a read error, as the CDR3 has no conserved phenylalanine or tryptophan at its end. The chain recombines TRBV29-1 with TRBJ2-7; TRBD1 matches 7 bases. This CDR3 region has 12 residues. The V gene's germline CDR1 is SQVTM and CDR2 ANQGSEA. V was pared by 7 bases and J by 3 bases, with 6 bases of the junction left unmatched. CDR3 DNA: TGCAGCGGGGTGACAGGGATCTACGAGCAGTACTGC. Encoded protein: CSGVTGIYEQYC.

This clonotype has more than one count but fewer than ten. The chain joins TRBV6-5 to TRBJ2-7; 11 nucleotides agree with TRBD2. The V gene's germline CDR1 is MNHEY and CDR2 SVGAGI. The V gene end was trimmed by 5 bases and the J gene end by 7 bases; junction bases not matched to a gene: 7. This CDR3 is 14 amino acids long. The CDR3 region is CASSVLAGVGEQYF. The CDR3 coding sequence is TGTGCCAGCAGTGTACTAGCGGGGGTAGGGGAGCAGTACTTC.

This clonotype was recorded only once. V and J are TRBV7-3 and TRBJ1-6; 8 bases match TRBD1. V lost 5 bases, J lost 9 bases, and 6 bases stayed unmatched. This CDR3 contains 14 residues. Looked up from germline, CDR1 is SGHTA and CDR2 is FQGTGA. CDR3 residues: CASSADRVGSPLHF. The CDR3 DNA reads TGTGCCAGCAGCGCGGACAGGGTTGGTTCACCCCTCCACTTT.

The chain recombines TRBV7-7 with TRBJ2-3; tentative D call: TRBD1 (6 bases). Per the germline V gene, CDR1 is SSHAT and CDR2 is FNYEAQ (reference sequence). V was pared by 6 bases and J by 2 bases, with 15 bases between. CDR3 length: 15 residues. The CDR3 is CASSPHGQTTDTQYF. The CDR3 DNA follows: TGTGCCAGCAGTCCACACGGACAGACCACAGATACGCAGTATTTT.

CDR3 region: CASSVGGAGSYNEQFF. In DNA form, the CDR3 reads TGTGCCAGCAGCGTCGGGGGGGCAGGGTCCTACAATGAGCAGTTCTTC. V is TRBV6-2 or TRBV6-3 and J is TRBJ2-1, with 8 bases that match TRBD2. Trimming took 6 bases from V and 1 from J; bases not matched to a gene: 8. Germline V gives CDR1 MNHEY, CDR2 SVGEGT. This CDR3 has 16 amino acids.

The V gene is TRBV4-1, the J gene TRBJ2-1; D not resolved. CDR3 size: 15 residues. With 1 base removed from V and 0 bases from J, the gap between germline ends came to 7 bases. CDR1 and CDR2 from the germline V gene are MGHRA and YSYEKL. CDR3 bases: TGCGCCAGCAGCCAAGTCTCCTCCTCCTACAATGAGCAGTTCTTC. As protein: CASSQVSSSYNEQFF.

This clonotype was counted between two and nine times. This sequence joins TRBV19 and TRBJ1-1; D call uncertain. The germline gives CDR1 LNHDA, CDR2 SQIVND (reference sequence). The CDR3 extends over 16 amino acids. Between the trimmed V and J ends, which lost 0 bases and 5 bases, there was a span of 16 bases. The DNA for the CDR3 is TGTGCCAGTAGTATAGATCCCCCGACTAAGTGGACTGAAGCTTTCTTT. This translates into CASSIDPPTKWTEAFF. The whole variable domain, filled in from reference TRBV19 and TRBJ1-1, reads DGGITQSPKYLFRKEGQNVTLSCEQNLNHDAMYWYRQDPGQGLRLIYYSQIVNDFQKGDIAEGYSVSREKKESFPLTVTSAQKNPTAFYLCASSIDPPTKWTEAFFGQGTRLTVV.

The CDR3 region is CATSRNQGGTEAFF. CDR3 bases: TGTGCCACCAGCAGGAATCAGGGTGGCACTGAAGCTTTCTTT. This chain joins TRBV15 and TRBJ1-1; possible D gene TRBD1, 5 bases. Per the germline V gene, CDR1 is LNHNV and CDR2 is YYDKDF (reference sequence). This CDR3 comprises 14 residues. The germline V and J ends were trimmed by 3 bases and 4 bases, with 12 bases remaining between them.

This clonotype was found a few times. The chain carries TRBV5-1 and TRBJ2-1; D is perhaps TRBD1 or TRBD2 (5 bases each). V was trimmed by 5 bases and J by 0 bases, leaving 24 bases between them. The CDR3 is 19 residues long. Germline V gene lookup returns CDR1 SGHRS and CDR2 YFSETQ. CDR3 coding DNA: TGCGCCAGCAGGAGACCCACCGGGACGAAGGACGGCTCCTACAATGAGCAGTTCTTC. Its protein product is CASRRPTGTKDGSYNEQFF.

The V call is TRBV5-4, the J call TRBJ2-3; 9 bases fit TRBD2. This CDR3 is built from 20 residues. The V gene end was trimmed by 2 bases and the J gene end by 0 bases; junction bases not matched to a gene: 16. Germline V gives CDR1 SGHNT, CDR2 YYREEE (reference sequence). This chain's CDR3 is CASSFPEAGLASTSTDTQYF. The CDR3 DNA reads as TGTGCCAGCAGCTTTCCGGAGGCAGGACTAGCGAGTACTAGCACAGATACGCAGTATTTT. Full variable domain (remainder filled in from reference TRBV5-4 and TRBJ2-3): ETGVTQSPTHLIKTRGQQVTLRCSSQSGHNTVSWYQQALGQGPQFIFQYYREEENGRGNFPPRFSGLQFPNYSSELNVNALELDDSALYLCASSFPEAGLASTSTDTQYFGPGTRLTVL.

This rearrangement joins TRBV3-1 to TRBJ1-1; the match to TRBD1 covers 8 bases. This CDR3 spans 15 amino acids. With V trimmed by 3 bases and J by 3 bases, 6 bases remained unmatched. CDR1 is LGHDT, CDR2 YNNKEL, per germline (reference sequence). CDR3 bases: TGTGCCAGCAGCCATAACAGGGGGAAGGACACTGAAGCTTTCTTT. Amino acid sequence: CASSHNRGKDTEAFF.

This clonotype has just a few counts. V gene TRBV12-3 or TRBV12-4 combines with J gene TRBJ2-2; D may match TRBD1 or TRBD2 (5 bases each). The length of the CDR3 is 17 residues. V was shortened by 7 bases and J by 4 bases, with 22 bases between the two germline ends. In DNA form, the CDR3 reads TGTGCCAGCACTCTGGGGGTGTGGAGAACTATCACCGGGGAGCTGTTTTTT. It translates to CASTLGVWRTITGELFF.

The chain recombines TRBV6-1 with TRBJ2-7, with D tentatively TRBD1 or TRBD2 (6 bases each). The germline V gene has CDR1 MNHNS and CDR2 SASEGT. This CDR3 spans 12 amino acids. V was shortened by 7 bases and J by 4 bases, with 11 bases between the two germline ends. DNA for the CDR3: TGTGCCAGCAAGGGGGGAAGGTACGAGCAGTACTTC. Protein product: CASKGGRYEQYF.

The CDR3 nucleotides read TGTGCCAGCAGCGTAGCTACAACCAATGAGCAGTTCTTC. Protein product: CASSVATTNEQFF. V gene TRBV9 combines with J gene TRBJ2-1; D ambiguous. CDR1 is SGDLS, CDR2 YYNGEE, per germline. This CDR3 has 13 amino acids. Trimming removed 0 bases from V and 6 bases from J, with 7 bases in between.

The chain links TRBV5-5 to TRBJ1-1; D is unclear. V was trimmed by 4 bases and J by 0 bases, leaving 13 bases between them. The CDR3 extends over 15 amino acids. Germline CDR1 is SGHKS and CDR2 is YYEKEE (reference sequence). The chain's CDR3 is CASSPPQPLNTEAFF. CDR3 coding DNA: TGTGCCAGCAGCCCTCCCCAGCCTTTGAACACTGAAGCTTTCTTT.

V is TRBV9 and J is TRBJ1-1, with TRBD1 identical over 9 bases. The CDR3 runs 14 residues. Looked up from germline, CDR1 is SGDLS and CDR2 is YYNGEE. J gave up 6 bases and V 4 bases, and 7 bases lay outside the gene matches. CDR3 DNA sequence: TGTGCCAGCAGCCCCGGGACAGGGATGGCTGAAGCTTTCTTT. Protein: CASSPGTGMAEAFF.

This clonotype was counted only a few times. This chain connects TRBV29-1 to TRBJ2-3, with D maybe TRBD2 (6 bases). V gave up 3 bases and J gave up 2 bases, with 21 bases separating them. The germline V gene encodes CDR1 SQVTM and CDR2 ANQGSEA. The CDR3 extends over 17 amino acids. CDR3: CSVDRLGGRGHTDTQYF. The CDR3 DNA follows: TGCAGCGTTGACCGTCTAGGAGGGCGAGGGCACACAGATACGCAGTATTTT.

The chain employs TRBV5-1 and TRBJ1-1; no definite D call. This CDR3 is 14 amino acids long. Per the germline V gene, CDR1 is SGHRS and CDR2 is YFSETQ. Trimming removed 2 bases from V and 0 bases from J, with 8 bases in between. The CDR3 spells CASSLNPLNTEAFF. The CDR3 DNA is TGCGCCAGCAGCTTAAACCCATTGAACACTGAAGCTTTCTTT.

The V call is TRBV3-1, the J call TRBJ1-3; D may be TRBD1 (6 bases). CDR1 is LGHDT and CDR2 is YNNKEL in the germline V gene (reference sequence). The CDR3 length is 15 residues. V gave up 0 bases and J gave up 4 bases, with 10 bases separating them. CDR3 nucleotide sequence: TGTGCCAGCAGCCAAGATCAGGACAGCGGAAACACCATATATTTT. Its translation: CASSQDQDSGNTIYF.